This T cell receptor beta chain originates from a study of metastatic and nonmetastatic thyroid tumors. Overall study context: Repertoires from blood and tumor or nodule tissue of malignant and benign thyroid patients were compared.

This clone has ten or more counts. Antigen: not known. The ends lost 4 bases at V and 3 bases at J; junction bases unmatched: 12. The CDR3 spans 19 residues. CDR1 and CDR2 (germline): LGHNA, YNFKEQ. Regarding the study as a whole: Relative to benign nodules, malignant thyroid tumors were reportedly characterized by significantly elevated TCR beta diversity in blood and tumor.

Under the authors' procedure: For papillary thyroid cancer, a distant-metastasis classifier was constructed from CDR3 differences observed across clinicopathological groups. MiXCR was used by TCRdb to re-call the PCR reads. The V and J calls shown here were made by TCRdb, not taken from the authors' results. The sample consists of around 15,000 clones, just under 35% of them appearing once. Treatment of any kind had been given to no patient before thyroid surgery. V and J are TRBV4-2 and TRBJ2-1, with TRBD2 matching 13 bases. The sequenced material came from tumor tissue. The sequence came from a male donor with papillary thyroid cancer or a benign thyroid nodule (not recorded which). Some clones in this sample may be carry-over from other donors' samples. CDR3 nucleotide sequence: TGTGCCAGCAGCCTGCACTCCGGACTAGCGGGAGACCTCTACAATGAGCAGTTCTTC. The encoded protein is CASSLHSGLAGDLYNEQFF.